This T cell receptor beta chain was recovered during a study of blood T cell repertoires in COVID-19 (dated by TCRdb to the early 2020s). About the full investigation: The collaborator samples originated in the United States, Italy and Spain and spanned the acute and convalescent phases of COVID-19. The material from the prospective study consisted of cDNA or gDNA derived from T cells, B-cell-depleted T cells, or PBMCs. Sample metadata almost always included a de-identified subject ID, COVID-19 status, age in years and sex. Deeply sampled blood TCRbeta repertoires from subjects exposed to, actively infected with, or recovered from COVID-19 were included in the dataset. Samples were obtained from the ongoing ImmuneRACE study (first 160 participants) and from about 1,300 subjects provided by 6 global collaborators. A freely available public database, intended as a resource for researchers studying the immune response to SARS-CoV-2, is where the repertoires were released. Where available, HLA class I and class II types were taken from metadata supplied by the sample provider and were not determined by assay-based typing.

Remarks on this clone: The antigen it recognizes is unknown. Per-base quality was not reported, and no clone a single base away is much larger than it.

What the work shows at the level of the full study, not this receptor alone: The amount of clinical and demographic metadata varied by source and participant and was provided uncurated.

TCRbeta CDR3 regions were amplified from genomic DNA using the immunoSEQ Assay, a bias-controlled multiplex PCR. The published analysis was carried out like this. Within the assay, amplification of reference gene primers was used to estimate how many nucleated cells each sample contained. Sequence reads were collapsed and filtered to measure the absolute abundance of every unique TCRbeta CDR3 rearrangement. For each sample, productive Simpson clonality was calculated as the square root of Simpson's diversity index over productive rearrangements. TCRdb's version of the immuneACCESS table is confined to in-frame rearrangements and falls short of the full clone set. An unresolved V gene accounts for under half of the shortfall where checked; the remainder is of unknown origin. V and J calls and clone size are copied from that table; D and trimming were computed from the DNA. This sample is represented by a few hundred thousand clones; more than 65% of them were singletons. Clones ranked in the top ten supply 3.1% of the sample.

Whole blood was collected in K2EDTA tubes by collaborating institutions according to the institutions' own protocols. For TCRbeta analysis, collaborators shipped samples as frozen whole blood, isolated PBMCs, or DNA extracted from either of those sample types. The junction carries 11 bases between V and J, which are trimmed by 2 bases and 3 bases respectively. The CDR3 numbers 14 residues from cysteine through phenylalanine. Only the CDR3 DNA stays, 42 bases, in frame from base 1. CDR1 and CDR2 are drawn from the germline V gene: SGHTA, FQGNSA. Input material: peripheral blood. Here the chain combines TRBV7-2 and TRBJ2-7; the D gene is possibly TRBD1, with 6 bases matching. The clonotype comes from a woman between 18 and 29 years old with acute or convalescent COVID-19. DNA sequence: TGTGCCAGCAGCTTAACAGGGACGGGCTACGAGCAGTACTTC. Translated, it gives CASSLTGTGYEQYF.